This T cell receptor beta chain originates from a study of blood T cell repertoires in COVID-19. For the study at large: The samples span acute and convalescent COVID-19 from the United States, Italy and Spain.

The CDR3 is 12 amino acids. Germline V gene lookup returns CDR1 MGHDK and CDR2 SYGVNS. V lost 9 bases and J lost 3, with 12 bases in between. TCRdb's table, derived via immunoSEQ multiplex PCR, lists solely in-frame clones and lacks some. The data show tens of thousands of clones, with roughly nine tenths seen just once and approximately 9.8% held by the top ten. J is TRBJ2-7 and V is TRBV25-1, with D uncertain. What was sequenced was peripheral blood. The receptor comes from a human donor in a cohort sampled during active COVID-19. The CDR3 spells CARANTVYEQYF. The CDR3 DNA follows: TGTGCCAGAGCTAATACCGTCTACGAGCAGTACTTC.